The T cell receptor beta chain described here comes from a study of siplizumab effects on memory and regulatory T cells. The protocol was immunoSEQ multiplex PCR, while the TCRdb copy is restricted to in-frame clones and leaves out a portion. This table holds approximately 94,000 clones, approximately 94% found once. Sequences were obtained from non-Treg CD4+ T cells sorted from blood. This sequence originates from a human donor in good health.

The CDR3 here is CASSEAGYGFTDTQYF. The CDR3 DNA follows: TGTGCCAGCAGTGAAGCGGGTTACGGTTTCACAGATACGCAGTATTTT. The V call is TRBV6-1, the J call TRBJ2-3; D not certain. The CDR3 runs 16 residues. The germline V gene encodes CDR1 MNHNS and CDR2 SASEGT. V was clipped by 0 bases and J by 2 bases, with 12 bases between them.